The 32 T cell receptor beta chains given below trace back to one sample, sequenced in a study of blood T cell repertoires in COVID-19. Assay: immunoSEQ multiplex PCR; the TCRdb copy retains only in-frame clones and omits some. The repertoire has roughly 90,000 clones, roughly 88% of them found once; the top ten carry less than 2%. Sequencing used peripheral blood. These receptors came from a human donor with active COVID-19. The donor label of this sample is uncertain.

The chain uses TRBV7-2 and TRBJ1-4; D not resolved. CDR1 SGHTA and CDR2 FQGNSA come from the germline V gene. V was shortened by 2 bases and J by 5 bases, with 15 bases between the two germline ends. The length of the CDR3 is 16 residues. The CDR3 coding sequence is TGTGCCAGCAGCTTAAACGTACGGGAGATAAATGAAAAACTGTTTTTT. Translating gives CASSLNVREINEKLFF.

This chain links TRBV5-1 with TRBJ1-1; 7 bases map to TRBD1. The length of the CDR3 is 15 residues. The germline CDR1 and CDR2 sequences are SGHRS and YFSETQ. With 4 bases clipped from V and 0 bases from J, the junction kept 6 bases outside the gene matches. The CDR3 here is CASSEQGTLNTEAFF. The CDR3 DNA reads as TGCGCCAGCAGCGAACAGGGGACCTTGAACACTGAAGCTTTCTTT.

The genes are TRBV6-6 and TRBJ2-3; TRBD2 aligns across 10 bases. V shed 6 bases, J shed 2 bases, and the junction held 8 bases outside the gene matches. This CDR3 contains 16 residues. Germline-derived CDR1 and CDR2 are MNHNY and SVGAGI (reference sequence). CDR3 sequence: CASSGRTSGYTDTQYF. The CDR3 bases are TGTGCCAGCAGCGGGAGGACTAGCGGATACACAGATACGCAGTATTTT.

The CDR3: CASRSGNYGYTF. The CDR3 DNA reads TGTGCCAGCAGGTCAGGAAACTATGGCTACACCTTC. The J gene is TRBJ1-2, the V gene TRBV28; no firm D call. Germline V gives CDR1 MDHEN, CDR2 SYDVKM. V lost 6 bases and J 2 bases, leaving 7 bases between the germline ends. The CDR3 runs 12 residues.

The rearrangement links TRBV3-1 (or the pseudogene TRBV3-2) to TRBJ1-4, with D perhaps matching TRBD1 (5 bases). Germline V gene lookup returns CDR1 LGHDT and CDR2 YNNKEL (reference sequence). The CDR3 contains 14 residues. V lost 1 base, J lost 6 bases, and 9 bases lay in between. The DNA of the CDR3 is TGTGCCAGCAGCCAAGGACCCAGGGATGAAAAACTGTTTTTT. Translated: CASSQGPRDEKLFF.

This rearrangement joins TRBV5-4 to TRBJ2-5; the match to TRBD2 covers 7 bases. The CDR3 consists of 16 residues. Germline CDR1 SGHNT, CDR2 YYREEE (reference sequence). V lost 3 bases to trimming and J lost 5 bases; unmatched junction nucleotides: 13. The CDR3 spells CASSSLTSPEQETQYF. The CDR3 DNA sequence: TGTGCCAGCAGCTCTCTGACTAGCCCAGAGCAGGAGACCCAGTACTTC.

This clone has only one observation. The V call is TRBV10-3, the J call TRBJ2-1; TRBD1 matches at 9 bases. The CDR3 is 15 amino acids. J was trimmed by 7 bases and V by 4 bases; bases with no gene match: 8. Germline V lookup: CDR1 ENHRY, CDR2 SYGVKD. The CDR3 loop reads CAISGQDRGANEQFF. The CDR3 coding sequence is TGTGCCATCAGTGGTCAAGACAGGGGGGCGAATGAGCAGTTCTTC.

The rearrangement links TRBV10-1 to TRBJ2-3; 7 bases align to TRBD2. The ends lost 3 bases at V and 0 bases at J; junction bases unmatched: 12. CDR3 length equals 18 residues. Germline V CDR1 and CDR2: WNHNN, SYGVQD (reference sequence). DNA for the CDR3: TGCGCCAGCAGTGACCTGGGCCCTAGCGGAACTAGCACAGATACGCAGTATTTT. Protein sequence: CASSDLGPSGTSTDTQYF.

This clone was recorded only once. The chain links TRBV5-1 to TRBJ2-5, with TRBD2 matching over 8 bases. This CDR3 contains 15 residues. The V segment lost 3 bases and the J segment 4 bases; nucleotides outside the gene matches: 8. Germline assignment: CDR1 SGHRS and CDR2 YFSETQ. The CDR3 nucleotides read TGCGCCAGCAGCTCGATAGTCCGGGGGGGAGAGACCCAGTACTTC. Translated: CASSSIVRGGETQYF.

V usage is TRBV24-1 and J usage is TRBJ2-5; 11 nucleotides align to TRBD2. The CDR3 is 16 amino acids. Trimming took 3 bases from V and 4 from J; bases not matched to a gene: 6. Germline V CDR1 and CDR2: KGHDR, SFDVKD. The CDR3 DNA reads TGTGCCACCAGTGATCCGGTTAGCGGGGGGGCAGAGACCCAGTACTTC. It specifies CATSDPVSGGAETQYF.

The chain joins TRBV2 to TRBJ2-7; the match to TRBD1 covers 9 bases. Trimming cost V 3 bases and J 5 bases; bases outside gene matches: 5. Germline CDR1 is SNHLY and CDR2 is FYNNEI. CDR3 size: 14 residues. As DNA, the CDR3 is TGTGCCAGCAGTGACGCCGGACAGGGGAACGAGCAGTACTTC. As protein: CASSDAGQGNEQYF.

CDR3 coding DNA: TGTGCCAGCAGCTCGAGGACTAGCGGGGGGAGGGAGACCCAGTACTTC. Amino acids: CASSSRTSGGRETQYF. V gene TRBV7-8 combines with J gene TRBJ2-5, with 14 bases identical to TRBD2. After removal of 4 bases from V and 5 bases from J, the junction contained 6 bases not matched to a gene. The CDR3 length is 16 residues. Per the germline V gene, CDR1 is SGHVS and CDR2 is FQNEAQ. The full variable domain, its missing parts supplied by reference TRBV7-8 and TRBJ2-5, is GAGVSQSPRYKVAKRGQDVALRCDPISGHVSLFWYQQALGQGPEFLTYFQNEAQLDKSGLPSDRFFAERPEGSVSTLKIQRTQQEDSAVYLCASSSRTSGGRETQYFGPGTRLLVL.

The CDR3 sequence is CASSLTEYYGYTF. In nucleotides, the CDR3 is TGTGCCAGCAGTCTCACAGAGTACTATGGCTACACCTTC. The rearrangement joins TRBV6-2 or TRBV6-3 to TRBJ1-2; D unresolved. V was pared by 5 bases and J by 3 bases, with 10 bases between. The CDR3 is 13 amino acids. The germline CDR1 and CDR2 sequences are MNHEY and SVGEGT.

As regards this clone: Mismatch with germline at one junction end may stem from a read error. This chain links TRBV9 with TRBJ1-1; no definite D call. The CDR3 loop spans 14 amino acids. Germline CDR1 is SGDLS and CDR2 is YYNGEE. This chain's CDR3 is CASSPRVDNSEAFF. CDR3 coding DNA: TGTGCCAGCAGCCCTCGAGTAGATAACAGTGAAGCTTTCTTT.

This chain uses TRBV20-1 with TRBJ2-3; 7 nucleotides align to TRBD2. Germline V gene lookup returns CDR1 DFQATT and CDR2 SNEGSKA (reference sequence). CDR3 length: 11 residues. CDR3 loop: CGGGSTDTQYF. The CDR3 DNA is TGCGGGGGGGGGAGCACAGATACGCAGTATTTT.

This chain connects TRBV7-9 to TRBJ1-1; D is perhaps TRBD1 (6 bases). The CDR3 loop spans 14 amino acids. CDR1 is SEHNR and CDR2 is FQNEAQ in the germline V gene (reference sequence). The CDR3 DNA sequence: TGTGCGATCGAGATGTTGGCAGGGGCGGGTGAAGCTTTCTTT. This codes for CAIEMLAGAGEAFF.

The chain couples TRBV2 to TRBJ2-7; D possibly corresponds to TRBD2 (5 bases). The CDR3 runs 16 residues. V was clipped by 0 bases and J by 3 bases, with 15 bases between them. CDR1 is SNHLY and CDR2 is FYNNEI in the germline V gene. The CDR3 region is CASSEATGSLRYEQYF. The CDR3 nucleotides are TGTGCCAGCAGTGAAGCGACGGGATCCCTACGCTACGAGCAGTACTTC.

V is TRBV15 and J is TRBJ1-1; D unclear. Trimming pared 0 bases from V and 1 base from J, leaving 9 bases between. CDR3 length: 15 amino acids. Germline V CDR1 and CDR2: LNHNV, YYDKDF (reference sequence). In DNA form, the CDR3 reads TGTGCCACCAGCAGAGATCTTGCGGGGAACACTGAAGCTTTCTTT. Translation gives CATSRDLAGNTEAFF.

The V call is TRBV4-1, the J call TRBJ2-1; TRBD1 is a possible D gene (6 bases). This CDR3 contains 15 residues. Trimming took 2 bases from V and 4 from J, leaving 12 bases between them. The germline V gene has CDR1 MGHRA and CDR2 YSYEKL. In DNA form, the CDR3 reads TGCGCCAGCAGCCAATCCCTGGACAGATACAATGAGCAGTTCTTC. Protein: CASSQSLDRYNEQFF.

This chain uses TRBV18 with TRBJ1-1, with D maybe TRBD1 (5 bases). Germline CDR1 KGHSH, CDR2 LQKENI. This CDR3 spans 16 amino acids. The V end was cut by 1 base, the J end by 6 bases, with 18 bases between. DNA of the CDR3: TGTGCCAGCTCACCACGAGGGGAGGCTTACAACGCTGAAGCTTTCTTT. Protein sequence: CASSPRGEAYNAEAFF. The full variable domain, with the rest looked up from reference TRBV18 and TRBJ1-1, is NAGVMQNPRHLVRRRGQEARLRCSPMKGHSHVYWYRQLPEEGLKFMVYLQKENIIDESGMPKERFSAEFPKEGPSILRIQQVVRGDSAAYFCASSPRGEAYNAEAFFGQGTRLTVV.

This chain connects TRBV6-5 to TRBJ2-7; 9 nucleotides agree with TRBD1. V lost 6 bases, J lost 4 bases, and 7 bases stayed unmatched. Germline V CDR1 and CDR2: MNHEY, SVGAGI. The CDR3 covers 14 residues. The CDR3 here is CASSSDRGLYEQYF. The CDR3 DNA follows: TGTGCCAGCAGCTCAGACAGGGGGTTATACGAGCAGTACTTC.

In this sample, this clone turned up once. CDR3 residues: CASSLLSSGGSTGELFF. CDR3 nucleotides: TGTGCCAGCAGCTTACTATCTAGCGGGGGATCCACCGGGGAGCTGTTTTTT. The chain is built from TRBV7-8 and TRBJ2-2; TRBD2 agrees at 10 bases. V shed 2 bases and J 4 bases; nucleotides not matched to a gene: 7. The CDR3 consists of 17 residues. Germline V CDR1 and CDR2: SGHVS, FQNEAQ. Using reference TRBV7-8 and TRBJ2-2 for the parts outside the CDR3, the full variable domain is GAGVSQSPRYKVAKRGQDVALRCDPISGHVSLFWYQQALGQGPEFLTYFQNEAQLDKSGLPSDRFFAERPEGSVSTLKIQRTQQEDSAVYLCASSLLSSGGSTGELFFGEGSRLTVL.

The CDR3: CASSQFSLIPGTGSEETQYF. The CDR3 DNA reads as TGCGCCAGCAGCCAATTTAGCCTTATACCCGGGACCGGGAGTGAGGAGACCCAGTACTTC. This rearrangement joins TRBV4-1 to TRBJ2-5; D is possibly TRBD2 (6 bases). CDR1 MGHRA and CDR2 YSYEKL come from the germline V gene. The CDR3 is 20 residues long. V shed 2 bases and J shed 5 bases, with 30 bases lying between them.

The chain combines TRBV15 with TRBJ2-1; 8 bases are a match to TRBD2. The CDR3 loop spans 17 amino acids. CDR1 is LNHNV and CDR2 is YYDKDF in the germline V gene (reference sequence). The junction had 8 bases not matched to a gene; V was cut back by 3 bases and J by 1 base. CDR3 region: CATSRGVSGGSYNEQFF. In nucleotides, the CDR3 is TGTGCCACCAGCAGGGGGGTCAGCGGGGGTTCCTACAATGAGCAGTTCTTC.

This clone was seen just once. The chain employs TRBV5-1 and TRBJ1-4, with TRBD1 matching 12 bases. The CDR3 is made up of 16 amino acids. With 4 bases clipped from V and 2 bases from J, the junction kept 3 bases outside the gene matches. Germline V gives CDR1 SGHRS, CDR2 YFSETQ. The CDR3 is CASSRGQGATNEKLFF. The CDR3 nucleotides are TGCGCCAGCAGCCGGGGACAGGGGGCGACTAATGAAAAACTGTTTTTT.

The chain links TRBV6-6 to TRBJ1-2; 9 bases line up with TRBD1. The V and J ends lost 6 bases and 3 bases, in that order; junction bases with no gene match: 8. Germline V gives CDR1 MNHNY, CDR2 SVGAGI (reference sequence). The CDR3 sequence is 15 residues long. CDR3 region: CASRKGQGLYYGYTF. For the CDR3, the DNA is TGTGCCAGCAGAAAGGGACAGGGATTATACTATGGCTACACCTTC.

The V and J genes are TRBV4-1 and TRBJ2-7, with D possibly being TRBD2 (6 bases). Germline loops: CDR1 MGHRA, CDR2 YSYEKL. V lost 1 base, J lost 5 bases, and 12 bases lay in between. The CDR3 covers 14 residues. The CDR3, as DNA: TGCGCCAGCAGCCAAGTGGAGGGGTCCCACGAGCAGTACTTC. Translating it yields CASSQVEGSHEQYF.

The CDR3 is CAIRGTGGDYGYTF. The CDR3 region has the DNA TGTGCCATCAGGGGGACAGGGGGAGACTATGGCTACACCTTC. This rearrangement joins TRBV10-3 to TRBJ1-2; 11 bases are shared with TRBD1. Germline CDR1 and CDR2: ENHRY and SYGVKD. Trimming took 6 bases from V and 3 from J; bases not matched to a gene: 3. The CDR3 consists of 14 residues.

The rearrangement links TRBV27 to TRBJ1-5, with D maybe TRBD1 (6 bases). Germline CDR1 is MNHEY and CDR2 is SMNVEV (reference sequence). The CDR3 contains 13 residues. Trimming stripped 6 bases from V and 11 bases from J, with 17 bases between. CDR3 sequence reads: CASRDSTVSSQHF. CDR3 bases: TGTGCCAGCAGGGACAGTACCGTCTCATCCCAGCATTTT.

Note on this clone: The limits of the CDR3 on the DNA are not certain, so only TCRdb's listed CDR3 is given. This chain uses TRBV23-1 with TRBJ2-7; the DNA was not used to check the table's D call, TRBD1. TRBV23-1 is an ORF, and what it does is uncertain. The CDR3 spans 19 residues, counting both ends. The CDR3 loop reads CASSPSLRQQSKGEREQYF.

The V gene is TRBV19, the J gene TRBJ2-5, with 9 bases matching TRBD1. The CDR3 consists of 15 residues. CDR1 LNHDA and CDR2 SQIVND come from the germline V gene (reference sequence). V dropped 5 bases and J dropped 3; count of bases not matched to a gene: 7. The CDR3 spells CASSYWTGDKETQYF. The CDR3 bases are TGTGCCAGTAGTTATTGGACAGGGGATAAAGAGACCCAGTACTTC.

This clone was found once. This chain uses TRBV7-8 with TRBJ2-3; D possibly corresponds to TRBD2 (5 bases). The V end was cut by 4 bases, the J end by 4 bases, with 21 bases between. Germline CDR1 SGHVS, CDR2 FQNEAQ. CDR3 length equals 17 residues. CDR3 bases: TGTGCCAGCAGCTCACCTAAGGAGGCAGAGGCATCAGATACGCAGTATTTT. Protein: CASSSPKEAEASDTQYF.